The 5 T cell receptor beta chains in this list originate from one sample, sequenced in a study of blood T cells in healthy people across ages. A J-beta primer mix and a sample-barcoded 5' primer were used in a second PCR of roughly 6 to 11 cycles. From the 5' RACE reads, TCRdb called clonotypes with MiXCR, one entry per CDR3 protein. Here the sample spans some 1.6 million distinct CDR3 sequences, 30% to 40% being singletons. Material: blood. The receptors were sampled from a woman in her twenties or thirties in good health.

This clonotype was recorded many times. The rearrangement links TRBV10-3 to TRBJ2-5; possibly TRBD2 for D (5 bases). Germline CDR1 is ENHRY and CDR2 is SYGVKD. This CDR3 has 14 residues. V gave up 10 bases and J gave up 3 bases, with 18 bases separating them. This chain's CDR3 is CATRHHPEEETQYF. The CDR3 DNA is TGTGCCACCCGACACCATCCGGAGGAAGAGACCCAGTACTTC.

There are a few counts of this clonotype. This sequence joins TRBV6-6 and TRBJ1-2, with a possible D match to TRBD1 (5 bases). Germline V lookup: CDR1 MNHNY, CDR2 SVGAGI (reference sequence). CDR3 length: 15 amino acids. Trimming took 2 bases from V and 0 from J, leaving 10 bases between them. CDR3 nucleotides: TGTGCCAGCAGTTACAAGGGGACCGCTAACTATGGCTACACCTTC. Residues: CASSYKGTANYGYTF.

This chain connects TRBV27 to TRBJ1-5; D is possibly TRBD1 (5 bases). V was trimmed by 6 bases and J by 7 bases, leaving 13 bases between them. This CDR3 is 13 amino acids long. Germline V gene lookup returns CDR1 MNHEY and CDR2 SMNVEV (reference sequence). The CDR3 region is CASSPTEWQPQHF. CDR3 nucleotides: TGTGCCAGCAGCCCGACAGAGTGGCAGCCCCAGCATTTT.

In regard to this clonotype: A much larger clone sits a single nucleotide away, making a read error possible. The V and J genes are TRBV29-1 and TRBJ1-4, with D uncertain. Germline V gives CDR1 SQVTM, CDR2 ANQGSEA. This CDR3 spans 11 amino acids. CDR3 in amino acids: CSSREGEELFF. The CDR3 region has the DNA TGCAGCTCCCGGGAGGGTGAAGAACTGTTTTTT.

This chain connects TRBV3-1 to TRBJ2-3; either TRBD1 or TRBD2 may supply D (6 bases each). The CDR3 is 13 residues long. Trimming took 4 bases from V and 11 from J, leaving 16 bases between them. The germline CDR1 and CDR2 sequences are LGHDT and YNNKEL (reference sequence). The CDR3 DNA is TGTGCCAGCAGCCCCCGTGGGGGGCTGGGGCAGTATTTT. Its translation: CASSPRGGLGQYF.